The clone carrying this TCR beta chain was counted a few times. What it binds is unknown. The entry originates in a study of CD8 T cells in ankylosing spondylitis. Whole-study findings and limits: In peripheral blood, disease-linked CD8+ clones occurred at relatively low frequencies. A TCR beta motif of several highly homologous variants seemed to mark ankylosing spondylitis blood. Matched ankylosing spondylitis synovial fluid reportedly showed significant enrichment of disease-linked clones.

TCRdb re-called the 5' RACE reads with MiXCR, one entry per CDR3 protein. The sample lists about 500,000 distinct CDR3 sequences, roughly an eighth occurring once. V was clipped by 4 bases and J by 5 bases, with 5 bases between them. The CDR3 extends over 12 amino acids. From germline, CDR1 is MNHNY and CDR2 SVGAGI (reference sequence). Sequenced input: blood, either unsorted or a sorted T cell fraction (not recorded which). This clonotype originated in a male donor with ankylosing spondylitis. This chain connects TRBV6-6 to TRBJ1-4; D uncertain. The chain's CDR3 is CASSFLNEKLFF. As DNA, the CDR3 is TGTGCCAGCAGTTTTTTAAATGAAAAACTGTTTTTT.